This is a list of T cell receptor beta chains from one sample in a study of cytomegalovirus exposure and HLA in healthy donors. Assay: immunoSEQ multiplex PCR; the TCRdb copy retains only in-frame clones and omits some. The data contain more than 200,000 clones, 60% to 80% of them singletons. Sequenced material: PBMCs. The origin of the receptors is a man between 18 and 29 years old in good health and CMV-seronegative. CDR3s include the opening cysteine and the closing phenylalanine or tryptophan. A D gene is named only where the DNA matches it firmly. Some rows mark clone size as missing; the rest say once, few, many or name a class of expanded clone.

TRBJ1-3	TRBV30	once	TRBD1	TGTGCCTGGAGTCCCGGACAGGGTATGAACACCATATATTTT	CAWSPGQGMNTIYF
TRBJ2-5	TRBV6-1	NA	NA	TGTGCCAGCGGGAAGGGGGAGACCCAGTACTTC	CASGKGETQYF
TRBJ1-5	TRBV6-1	NA	NA	TGTGCCAGCAGTGGGACAGAAGTCGGCAATCAGCCCCAGCATTTT	CASSGTEVGNQPQHF
TRBJ1-4	TRBV13	NA	NA	TGTGCCAGCAGGGATACAGGAACTAATGAAAAACTGTTTTTT	CASRDTGTNEKLFF
TRBJ1-1	TRBV7-9	NA	TRBD1	TGTGCCAGCAGCTTAAAGACAGGGGCAAACACTGAAGCTTTCTTT	CASSLKTGANTEAFF
TRBJ1-1	TRBV19	NA	NA	TGTGCCAGTAGTACGGATCAGACAGGCTCTGTGAACACTGAAGCTTTCTTT	CASSTDQTGSVNTEAFF
TRBJ2-5	TRBV6-5	NA	TRBD1	TGTGCCAGCAGGAAGGGGGACAGACAAGAGACCCAGTACTTC	CASRKGDRQETQYF
TRBJ2-7	TRBV7-2	NA	TRBD2	TGTGCCAGCAGTTCCGGCGGGGGGGTCTACGAGCAGTACTTC	CASSSGGGVYEQYF
TRBJ1-2	TRBV5-6	NA	TRBD1	TGTGCCAGCAGCTTGGGGTATTACAGGGGGGACTATGGCTACACCTTC	CASSLGYYRGDYGYTF
TRBJ2-5	TRBV5-1	NA	NA	TGCGCCAGCAGCCTGGCTGCGGGTAGGGAGACCCAGTACTTC	CASSLAAGRETQYF
TRBJ1-5	TRBV9	NA	TRBD1	TGTGCCAGCAGCGCGACAGGGGGCTTAGGGCAGCCCCAGCATTTT	CASSATGGLGQPQHF
TRBJ1-1	TRBV7-9	NA	TRBD1	TGTTCCAGCAGCTTTGGGACAGGGACCATGAACACTGAAGCTTTCTTT	CSSSFGTGTMNTEAFF
TRBJ1-2	TRBV7-3	NA	TRBD1	TGTGCCAGCAGCTTAGTAGGGACAGGGCTTGGTGGCTACACCTTC	CASSLVGTGLGGYTF
TRBJ2-3	TRBV7-9	NA	TRBD2	TGTGCCAGCAGCTTCAACTTAGCGGGGGGCCCCACAGATACGCAGTATTTT	CASSFNLAGGPTDTQYF
TRBJ1-1	TRBV7-6	once	NA	TGTGCCAGCAGCTTAGCCATTGCGGGAGGCAGGGAGGACACTGAAGCTTTCTTT	CASSLAIAGGREDTEAFF
TRBJ2-7	TRBV5-1	NA	TRBD1	TGCGCCAGCAGCATTGACAGGGACCACGAGCAGTACTTC	CASSIDRDHEQYF
TRBJ1-2	TRBV7-9	NA	TRBD1	TGTGCCAGCAGCTTAGGTGGAACAGGGGGCGCTCACGGCTACACCTTC	CASSLGGTGGAHGYTF
TRBJ1-1	TRBV30	NA	NA	TGTGCCTGGAGCCCGAGGAACACTGAAGCTTTCTTT	CAWSPRNTEAFF
TRBJ2-1	TRBV2	NA	NA	TGTGCCAGCAGTGAACCGACTGGCCCGATCAATGAGCAGTTCTTC	CASSEPTGPINEQFF
TRBJ2-3	TRBV30	NA	TRBD2	TGTGCCTGGGCACTAGCGGGAGGGCCAGATACGCAGTATTTT	CAWALAGGPDTQYF
TRBJ1-2	TRBV29-1	NA	TRBD1	TGCAGCGTTGAAGATCGGGGAAAGGGGGCGGGGGGCTACACCTTC	CSVEDRGKGAGGYTF
TRBJ2-7	TRBV28	NA	TRBD1	TGTGCCAGCAGTCCCGCCACAGGGGGATATTCCTACGAGCAGTACTTC	CASSPATGGYSYEQYF
TRBJ2-1	TRBV5-8	NA	TRBD1	TGTGCCAGCAGCTTGCGACAGGGGGCTTACAATGAGCAGTTCTTC	CASSLRQGAYNEQFF
TRBJ2-1	TRBV11-3	NA	TRBD2	TGTGCCAGCAGCTTAGGCGGGGGGGCCTTCTACAATGAGCAGTTCTTC	CASSLGGGAFYNEQFF
TRBJ1-1	TRBV4-1	NA	NA	TGCGCCAGCAGCCATGGGACACCCGAATACACTGAAGCTTTCTTT	CASSHGTPEYTEAFF
TRBJ2-3	TRBV6-4	NA	TRBD1	TGTGCCAGCAGCCACCTGGGACAGGGGGCAACAGATACGCAGTATTTT	CASSHLGQGATDTQYF
TRBJ2-7	TRBV7-8	NA	NA	TGTGCCAGCAGCTTACGACGGGAGCTTAGTTACGAGCAGTACTTC	CASSLRRELSYEQYF
TRBJ2-1	TRBV6-1	NA	NA	TGTGCCAGCAGCGAAAGGGGGAATGAGCAGTTCTTC	CASSERGNEQFF
TRBJ2-7	TRBV30	few	TRBD2	TGTGCCTGGAGTCGAAGCGGGAGTCGGGAGCAGTACTTC	CAWSRSGSREQYF
TRBJ1-5	TRBV7-2	NA	NA	TGTGCCAGCAGCTTAGAACGGGGACAGCCCCAGCATTTT	CASSLERGQPQHF
TRBJ2-7	TRBV28	NA	NA	TGTGCCAGCAGTTCACGGGATTCCTACGAGCAGTACTTC	CASSSRDSYEQYF
TRBJ2-5	TRBV6-1	once	NA	TGTGCCAGCAGTCGGGACTTCCAAGAGACCCAGTACTTC	CASSRDFQETQYF
TRBJ1-2	TRBV7-9	NA	TRBD1	TGTGCCAGCAGCACCCGGACAGGGGTGGATGGCTACACCTTC	CASSTRTGVDGYTF
TRBJ2-2	TRBV7-9	NA	TRBD1	TGTGCCAGCAGTGGGACAGTCACCGGGGAGCTGTTTTTT	CASSGTVTGELFF
TRBJ2-3	TRBV12-5	NA	NA	TGTGCTAGTGGTTTGACTCGATGGGCCCCTCACACAGATACGCAGTATTTT	CASGLTRWAPHTDTQYF
TRBJ1-1	TRBV30	NA	NA	TGTGCCTGGAGTCCGTACGGCACAGGGACTACCCTTTTAGGCACTGAAGCTTTCTTT	CAWSPYGTGTTLLGTEAFF
TRBJ1-6	TRBV4-2	NA	NA	TGTGCCAGCAGCCTCGACGGTGGAGCCCAGAGCTCCTATAATTCACCCCTCCACTTT	CASSLDGGAQSSYNSPLHF
TRBJ2-7	TRBV7-2	NA	NA	TGTGCCAGCAGCTTGGAACAGGGATACGAGCAGTACTTC	CASSLEQGYEQYF
TRBJ2-6	TRBV6-4	NA	NA	TGTGCCAGCAGGCCCTACTCTGGGGCCAACGTCCTGACTTTC	CASRPYSGANVLTF
TRBJ2-2	TRBV29-1	NA	NA	TGCAGCGCTGAACGTACAGGGTCCACCGGGGAGCTGTTTTTT	CSAERTGSTGELFF
TRBJ2-5	TRBV29-1	NA	NA	TGCAGCGTTGATTGGCAGTACCAAGAGACCCAGTACTTC	CSVDWQYQETQYF
TRBJ1-2	TRBV14	NA	TRBD1	TGTGCCAGCAGCCATGGACAGGCGCAGTCGACAGCCATCTATGGCTACACCTTC	CASSHGQAQSTAIYGYTF
TRBJ2-7	TRBV7-8	NA	TRBD1	TGTGCCAGCAGCTTCGGGACAGGGGTCTACGAGCAGTACTTC	CASSFGTGVYEQYF
TRBJ1-2	TRBV11-1	few	NA	TGTGCCAGCAGCTCTTCCTGGGACATAAACTATGGCTACACCTTC	CASSSSWDINYGYTF
TRBJ2-1	TRBV11-1	NA	TRBD2	TGTGCCAGCAACCCTAGCGGAGTATACAATGAGCAGTTCTTC	CASNPSGVYNEQFF
TRBJ1-1	TRBV6-5	NA	NA	TGTGCCAGCAGTTACTCGCGACAGGCGAACACTGAAGCTTTCTTT	CASSYSRQANTEAFF
TRBJ1-1	TRBV30	NA	TRBD1	TGTGCCTGGAGTGTAAGGGACAGGGGGAACACTGAAGCTTTCTTT	CAWSVRDRGNTEAFF
TRBJ1-1	TRBV19	once	TRBD1	TGTGCCAGTAGCCGACAGGGTGGGACTGAAGCTTTCTTT	CASSRQGGTEAFF